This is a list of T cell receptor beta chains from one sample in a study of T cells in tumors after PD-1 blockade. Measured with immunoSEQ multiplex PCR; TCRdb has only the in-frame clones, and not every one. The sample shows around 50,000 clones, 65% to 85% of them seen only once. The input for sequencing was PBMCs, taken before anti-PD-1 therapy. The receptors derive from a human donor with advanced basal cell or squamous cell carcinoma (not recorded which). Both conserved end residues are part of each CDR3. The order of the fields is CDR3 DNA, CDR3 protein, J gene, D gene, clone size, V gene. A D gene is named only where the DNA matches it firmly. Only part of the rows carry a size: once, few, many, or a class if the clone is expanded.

CDR3nt: TGTGCCACCAGCAGAGATCCAGGGAACAATCAGCCCCAGCATTTT
CDR3aa: CATSRDPGNNQPQHF
j_gene: TRBJ1-5
d_gene: -
abundance: -
v_gene: TRBV15

CDR3nt: TGTGCCAGCAGCCAAGCCCTAGCGGGAAGAGATACGCAGTATTTT
CDR3aa: CASSQALAGRDTQYF
j_gene: TRBJ2-3
d_gene: TRBD2
abundance: -
v_gene: TRBV3-1/TRBV3-2

CDR3nt: TGTGCCAGCAGCTTCTCTGGGACCCCTGGCACTTCACCCCTCCACTTT
CDR3aa: CASSFSGTPGTSPLHF
j_gene: TRBJ1-6
d_gene: -
abundance: few
v_gene: TRBV7-9

CDR3nt: TGCAGCGTTGGAGGGGGTTATTCTGGCCCAAGAAACAATGAGCAGTTCTTC
CDR3aa: CSVGGGYSGPRNNEQFF
j_gene: TRBJ2-1
d_gene: -
abundance: once
v_gene: TRBV29-1

CDR3nt: TGTGCCAGCAGTGACGGAATTGCGAACACCGGGGAGCTGTTTTTT
CDR3aa: CASSDGIANTGELFF
j_gene: TRBJ2-2
d_gene: -
abundance: -
v_gene: TRBV2

CDR3nt: TGTGCCAGTAGTGCCCTCGACAGGGGATCCTACGAGCAGTACTTC
CDR3aa: CASSALDRGSYEQYF
j_gene: TRBJ2-7
d_gene: TRBD1
abundance: -
v_gene: TRBV19

CDR3nt: TGTGCCAGCTCACCAGGGACAGGGGCGAGATACGAGCAGTACTTC
CDR3aa: CASSPGTGARYEQYF
j_gene: TRBJ2-7
d_gene: TRBD1
abundance: -
v_gene: TRBV18

CDR3nt: TGTGCCAGCAGCTTAGTGGGACTAGCCCTTGACAATGAGCAGTTCTTC
CDR3aa: CASSLVGLALDNEQFF
j_gene: TRBJ2-1
d_gene: TRBD2
abundance: -
v_gene: TRBV7-9

CDR3nt: TGTGCCAGCAGCGTGTTGAGCGGGAGGGCCGGAGATACGCAGTATTTT
CDR3aa: CASSVLSGRAGDTQYF
j_gene: TRBJ2-3
d_gene: TRBD2
abundance: -
v_gene: TRBV9

CDR3nt: TGTGCAAGTCGCTTAGTTAGCCTAGCGGGGGGGGTCGCCGGGGAGCTGTTTTTT
CDR3aa: CASRLVSLAGGVAGELFF
j_gene: TRBJ2-2
d_gene: -
abundance: -
v_gene: TRBV12-2

CDR3nt: TGTGCCAGCAGCCGGATTCCTGGCGGGAGGCCCTCTTTT
CDR3aa: CASSRIPGGRPSF
j_gene: TRBJ2-3
d_gene: TRBD2
abundance: -
v_gene: TRBV5-8

CDR3nt: TGTGCCAGTAGTATTTTGCTCTCTGGGGCCAACGTCCTGACTTTC
CDR3aa: CASSILLSGANVLTF
j_gene: TRBJ2-6
d_gene: -
abundance: -
v_gene: TRBV19

CDR3nt: TGCGCCAGCAAGACAGGGACCGGGGAGCTGTTTTTT
CDR3aa: CASKTGTGELFF
j_gene: TRBJ2-2
d_gene: TRBD1
abundance: -
v_gene: TRBV4-1

CDR3nt: TGTGCCACCAGCAGAGACGGCCGTCGGGACGGGAACGCGGGCAGGGAGCTGTTTTTT
CDR3aa: CATSRDGRRDGNAGRELFF
j_gene: TRBJ2-2
d_gene: -
abundance: few
v_gene: TRBV15

CDR3nt: TGTGCCAGCAGCCAAGATAGGCGTTCCCGCGACGAGCAGTACTTC
CDR3aa: CASSQDRRSRDEQYF
j_gene: TRBJ2-7
d_gene: -
abundance: -
v_gene: TRBV3-1/TRBV3-2

CDR3nt: TGTGCCAGCAGGTTGACAGGGGGACAAGAGACCCAGTACTTC
CDR3aa: CASRLTGGQETQYF
j_gene: TRBJ2-5
d_gene: TRBD1
abundance: -
v_gene: TRBV5-6